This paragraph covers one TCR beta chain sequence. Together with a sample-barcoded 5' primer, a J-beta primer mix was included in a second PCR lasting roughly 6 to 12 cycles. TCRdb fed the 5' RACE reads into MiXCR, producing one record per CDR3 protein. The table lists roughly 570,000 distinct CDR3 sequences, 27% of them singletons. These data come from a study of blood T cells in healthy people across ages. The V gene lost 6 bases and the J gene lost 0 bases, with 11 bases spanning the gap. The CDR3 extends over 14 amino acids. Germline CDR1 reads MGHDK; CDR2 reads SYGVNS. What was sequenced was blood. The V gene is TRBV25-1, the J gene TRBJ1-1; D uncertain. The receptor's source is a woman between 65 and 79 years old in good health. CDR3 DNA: TGTGCCAGCAGAGACGACATATTGAACACTGAAGCTTTCTTT. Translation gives CASRDDILNTEAFF.